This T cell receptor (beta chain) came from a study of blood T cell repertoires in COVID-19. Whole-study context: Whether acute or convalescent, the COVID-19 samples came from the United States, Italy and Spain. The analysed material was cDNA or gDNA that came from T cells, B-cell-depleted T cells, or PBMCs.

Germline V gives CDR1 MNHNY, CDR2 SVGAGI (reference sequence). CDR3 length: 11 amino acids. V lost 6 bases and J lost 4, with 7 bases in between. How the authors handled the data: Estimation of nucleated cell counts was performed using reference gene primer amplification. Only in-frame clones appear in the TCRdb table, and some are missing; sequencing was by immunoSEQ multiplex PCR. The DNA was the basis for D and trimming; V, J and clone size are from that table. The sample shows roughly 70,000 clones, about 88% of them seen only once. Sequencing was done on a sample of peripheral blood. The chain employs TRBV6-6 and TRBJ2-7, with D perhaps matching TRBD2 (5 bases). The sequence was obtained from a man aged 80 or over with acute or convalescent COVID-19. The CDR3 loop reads CASSRGYEQYF. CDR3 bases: TGTGCCAGCAGCCGGGGATACGAGCAGTACTTC.